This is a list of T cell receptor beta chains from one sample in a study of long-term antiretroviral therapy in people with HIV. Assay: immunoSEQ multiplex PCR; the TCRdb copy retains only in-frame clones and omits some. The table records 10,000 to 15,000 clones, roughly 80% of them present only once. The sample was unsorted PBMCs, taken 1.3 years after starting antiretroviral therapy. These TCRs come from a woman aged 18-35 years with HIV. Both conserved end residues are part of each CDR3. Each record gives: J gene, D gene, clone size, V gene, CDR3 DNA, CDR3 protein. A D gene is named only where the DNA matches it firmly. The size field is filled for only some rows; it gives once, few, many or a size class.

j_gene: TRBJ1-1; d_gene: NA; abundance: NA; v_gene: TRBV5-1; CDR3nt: TGCGCCAGCGGTTTCGGGATCCCCTCGGGAACTGAAGCTTTCTTT; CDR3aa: CASGFGIPSGTEAFF
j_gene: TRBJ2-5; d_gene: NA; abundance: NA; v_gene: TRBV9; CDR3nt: TGTGCCAGCAGCGTAGGGACGGCTGGTATTGAGACCCAGTACTTC; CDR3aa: CASSVGTAGIETQYF
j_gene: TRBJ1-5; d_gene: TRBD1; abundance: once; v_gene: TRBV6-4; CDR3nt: TGTGCCAGCAGTCCGGGACAGGGGGAGAATCAGCCCCAGCATTTT; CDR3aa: CASSPGQGENQPQHF
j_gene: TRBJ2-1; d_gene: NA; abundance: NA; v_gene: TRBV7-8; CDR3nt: TGTGCCAGCAGCCCAACTAGGGACAATGAGCAGTTCTTC; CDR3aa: CASSPTRDNEQFF
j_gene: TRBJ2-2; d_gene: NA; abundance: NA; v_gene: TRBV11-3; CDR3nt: TGTGCCAGCAGCTTCCGTCTCGGGACTTCTCACGGGGAGCTGTTTTTT; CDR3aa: CASSFRLGTSHGELFF
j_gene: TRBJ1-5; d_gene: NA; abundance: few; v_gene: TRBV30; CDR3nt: TGTGCCTGGGACGGACAAGGTGGCAATCAGCCCCAGCATTTT; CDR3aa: CAWDGQGGNQPQHF
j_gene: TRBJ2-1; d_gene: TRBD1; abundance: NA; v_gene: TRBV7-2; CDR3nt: TGTGCCAGCAGCCCTAGGGTGGGACAGGTTTACAATGAGCAGTTCTTC; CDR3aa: CASSPRVGQVYNEQFF
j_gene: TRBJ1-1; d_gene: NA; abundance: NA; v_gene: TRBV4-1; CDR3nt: TGCGCCAGCAGCAGGAGGGAAGACCCCTCCACTGAAGCTTTCTTT; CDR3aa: CASSRREDPSTEAFF
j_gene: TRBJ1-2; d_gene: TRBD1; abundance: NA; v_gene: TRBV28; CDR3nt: TGTGCCAGCAGTTCCCCCCCGACAGGGCAGAGGCATGGCTACACCTTC; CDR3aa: CASSSPPTGQRHGYTF
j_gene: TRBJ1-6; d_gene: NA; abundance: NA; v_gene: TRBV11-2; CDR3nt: TGTGCCAGCAAGTCGAGGGAAGGGTCACCCCTCCACTTT; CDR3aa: CASKSREGSPLHF
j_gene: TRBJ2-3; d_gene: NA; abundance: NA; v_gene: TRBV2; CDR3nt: TGTGCCAGCAGTGAATCTGGAGCAGATACGCAGTATTTT; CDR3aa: CASSESGADTQYF
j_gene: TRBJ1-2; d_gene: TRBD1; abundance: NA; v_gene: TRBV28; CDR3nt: TGTGCCAGCAGTTTACCAGGGGGGGCAGGGGGGTATGGCTACACCTTC; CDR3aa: CASSLPGGAGGYGYTF
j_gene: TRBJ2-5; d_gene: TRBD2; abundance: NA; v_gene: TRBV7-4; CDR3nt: TGTGCCAGCAGCGAGCGGGCGAAACGGGGGGGCCGGTACTTC; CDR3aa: CASSERAKRGGRYF
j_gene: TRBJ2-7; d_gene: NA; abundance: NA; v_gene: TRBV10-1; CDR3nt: TGCGCCAGCGGGTACCGGGACAACTCCTACGAGCAGTACTTC; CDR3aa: CASGYRDNSYEQYF
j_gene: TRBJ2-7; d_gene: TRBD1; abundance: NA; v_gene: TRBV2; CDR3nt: TGTGCCAGCAGTGCTCCAGGGGGCAATGCCTACGAGCAGTACTTC; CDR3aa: CASSAPGGNAYEQYF
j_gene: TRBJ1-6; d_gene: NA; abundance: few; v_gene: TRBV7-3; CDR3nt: TGTGCCAGCAGCTCAAATGGACGGTATAATTCACCCCTCCACTTT; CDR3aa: CASSSNGRYNSPLHF
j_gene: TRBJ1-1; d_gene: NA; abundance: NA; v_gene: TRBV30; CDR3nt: TGTGCCTGGAGGACAATGAACACTGAAGCTTTCTTT; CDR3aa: CAWRTMNTEAFF
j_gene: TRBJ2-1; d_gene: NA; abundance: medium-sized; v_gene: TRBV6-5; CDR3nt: TGTGCCAGCAGTTACCGGGCTAATGAGCAGTTCTTC; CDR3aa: CASSYRANEQFF
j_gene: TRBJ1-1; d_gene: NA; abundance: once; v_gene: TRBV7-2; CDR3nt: TGTGCCAGCAGAAAAGATCACACTGAAGCTTTCTTT; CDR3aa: CASRKDHTEAFF
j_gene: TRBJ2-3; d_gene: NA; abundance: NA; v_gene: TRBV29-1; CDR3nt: TGCAGCGTTGAAGGGGGGCGGGGCACAGATACGCAGTATTTT; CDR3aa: CSVEGGRGTDTQYF
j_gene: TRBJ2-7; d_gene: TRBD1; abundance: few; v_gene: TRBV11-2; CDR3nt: TGTGCCAGCGCAACCTGGGACAGTTACGAGCAGTACTTC; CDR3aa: CASATWDSYEQYF
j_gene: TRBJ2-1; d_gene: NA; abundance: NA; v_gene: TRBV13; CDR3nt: TGTGCCAGCAGCGTCCAGTACAATGAGCAGTTCTTC; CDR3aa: CASSVQYNEQFF
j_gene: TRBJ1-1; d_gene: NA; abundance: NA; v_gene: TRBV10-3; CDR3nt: TGTGCCATCAGGGAGACAGGACAAGGCATGAACACTGAAGCTTTCTTT; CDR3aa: CAIRETGQGMNTEAFF
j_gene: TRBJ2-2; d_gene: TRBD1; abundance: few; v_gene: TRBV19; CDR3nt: TGTGCCAGTAATCCGATGACAGGGGCCGGGGAGCTGTTTTTT; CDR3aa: CASNPMTGAGELFF
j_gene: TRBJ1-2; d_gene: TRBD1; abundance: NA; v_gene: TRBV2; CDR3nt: TGTGCCAGCAGTGAAGCGGACAGGGCTGGCTACACCTTC; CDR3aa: CASSEADRAGYTF
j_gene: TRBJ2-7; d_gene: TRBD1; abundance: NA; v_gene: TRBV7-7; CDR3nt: TGTGCTAGCAGCTTAGAGTTGGGGACAGGGGTTGGCGAGCAGTACTTC; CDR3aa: CASSLELGTGVGEQYF
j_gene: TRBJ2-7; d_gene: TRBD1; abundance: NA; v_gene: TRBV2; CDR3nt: TGTGCCAGCAACCCGGCAGGGGGTCTCCTCGAGCAGTACTTC; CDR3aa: CASNPAGGLLEQYF
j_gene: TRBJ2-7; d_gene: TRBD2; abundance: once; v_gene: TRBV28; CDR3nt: TGTGCCAGCAGGGGGGGACTAGGGACCGTCTCCTACGAGCAGTACTTC; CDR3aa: CASRGGLGTVSYEQYF
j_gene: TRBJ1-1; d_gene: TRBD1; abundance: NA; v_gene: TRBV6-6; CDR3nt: TGTGCCAGCAGGGGACAGGGGACGGCGAACACTGAAGCTTTCTTT; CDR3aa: CASRGQGTANTEAFF
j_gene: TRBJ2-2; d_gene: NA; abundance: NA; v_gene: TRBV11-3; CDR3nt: TGTGCCAGCAGCCCCCTGGCAGGTCGTACCGGGGAGCTGTTTTTT; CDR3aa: CASSPLAGRTGELFF
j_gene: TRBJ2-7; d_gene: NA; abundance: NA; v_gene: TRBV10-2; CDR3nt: TGCGCCAGCAGTGAGCTCGGGAGAAGCTACGAGCAGTACTTC; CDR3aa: CASSELGRSYEQYF
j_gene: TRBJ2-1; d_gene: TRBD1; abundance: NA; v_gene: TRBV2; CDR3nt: TGTGCCAGCCGGGACAGGGAAACCTACAATGAGCAGTTCTTC; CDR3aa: CASRDRETYNEQFF
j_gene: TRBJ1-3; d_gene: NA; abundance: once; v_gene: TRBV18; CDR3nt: TGTGCCAGCTCACCACCTGGACTCGGAACTGGAAACACCATATATTTT; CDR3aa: CASSPPGLGTGNTIYF
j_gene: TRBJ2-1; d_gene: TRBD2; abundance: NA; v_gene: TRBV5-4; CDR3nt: TGTGCCAGCAGCCCAGTAGCGGGGACCCCGCCGGGAGAGCAGTTCTTC; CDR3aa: CASSPVAGTPPGEQFF
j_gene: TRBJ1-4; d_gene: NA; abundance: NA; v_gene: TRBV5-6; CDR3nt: TGTGCCAGCAGCTTGGGTACAGGGAGGAAACTGTTTTTT; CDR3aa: CASSLGTGRKLFF
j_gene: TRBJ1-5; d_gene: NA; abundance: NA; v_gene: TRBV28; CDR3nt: TGTGCCAGCAGCATGACGTCGCCTGGTCAGCCCCAGCATTTT; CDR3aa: CASSMTSPGQPQHF
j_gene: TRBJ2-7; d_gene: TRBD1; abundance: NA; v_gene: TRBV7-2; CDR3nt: TGTGCCAGCAGCTCGGGACAGGGGCTCGAGCAGTACTTC; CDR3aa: CASSSGQGLEQYF
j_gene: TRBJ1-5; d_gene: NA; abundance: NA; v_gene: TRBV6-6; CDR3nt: TGTGCCAGCAGCAGCGACACCTACCGCAATCAGCCCCAGCATTTT; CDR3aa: CASSSDTYRNQPQHF
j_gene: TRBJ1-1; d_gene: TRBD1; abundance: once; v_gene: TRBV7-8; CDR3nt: TGTGCCAGCAGCCGTGGACAGGGGCCGAACACTGAAGCTTTCTTT; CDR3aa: CASSRGQGPNTEAFF
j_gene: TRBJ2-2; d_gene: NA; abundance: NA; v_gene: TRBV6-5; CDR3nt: TGTGCCAGCAGTCGGGACATAACCGGGGAGCTGTTTTTT; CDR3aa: CASSRDITGELFF
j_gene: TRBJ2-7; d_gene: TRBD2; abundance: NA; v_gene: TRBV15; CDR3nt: TGTGCCACCAGCAGAGATCTCGGGAGGCCTCGCGAGCAGTACTTC; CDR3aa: CATSRDLGRPREQYF